This TCR beta chain was identified in a study of OX40 agonist ivuxolimab in advanced cancers. Study as a whole: Previous treatment with anti-PD-1, anti-PD-L1 or anti-CTLA-4 therapy was allowed; 40% had received some.

Germline values: CDR1 SQVTM, CDR2 ANQGSEA. This CDR3 region has 12 residues. J was trimmed by 4 bases and V by 6 bases; bases with no gene match: 2. TCRdb's copy holds only in-frame clones and misses some; the assay was immunoSEQ multiplex PCR. The sample includes about 64,000 clones, about 85% of them seen just once. The chain links TRBV29-1 to TRBJ2-3; 9 bases are a match to TRBD2. This clonotype was obtained from an adult with an advanced solid tumor such as melanoma, head and neck, liver or kidney cancer. The sample consisted of CD4+ or CD8+ T cells sorted from blood, taken in a trial of the OX40 agonist ivuxolimab. The CDR3 sequence is CSVRTSADTQYF. The CDR3 nucleotides are TGCAGCGTCAGGACTAGCGCAGATACGCAGTATTTT.